This section outlines one T cell receptor beta chain sequence together with its context. This clone was detected only once. The antigen this receptor binds is unknown. No much larger clone is present one base from it, and per-base qualities are unavailable. These data belong to a study of Ad26.COV2.S vaccination and SARS-CoV-2 variants (dated by TCRdb to the early 2020s). Some background on the complete study: Vaccine-arm donors were drawn from COV1001, a multicentre, randomized, double-blind, placebo-controlled phase I-IIa trial of Ad26.COV2.S in healthy adults. Trial participants were randomized into five groups of five, in which low-dose or high-dose Ad26.COV2.S was given once or twice, or placebo was given on both occasions. Throughout the experiments and outcome assessment, investigators stayed blinded to trial group allocation. A total of approximately 30 samples were included in the TCR-sequenced set, comprising around 19 Ad26.COV2.S vaccine recipients, 5 placebo recipients and 8 SARS-CoV-2 convalescent individuals. Ad26.COV2.S was administered intramuscularly at a dose of 5x10^10 or 1x10^11 viral particles, either as one shot or as two shots given 56 days apart. Sequencing of the TCRbeta repertoire served to evaluate the specificity and breadth of SARS-CoV-2-reactive T cell receptors following Ad26.COV2.S vaccination.

According to the germline V gene, CDR1 reads WSHSY and CDR2 reads SAAADI. Compared with germline, V lacks 3 bases and J lacks 6 bases; bases without a gene match: 7. CDR3 length: 15 amino acids, cysteine to phenylalanine. The kept DNA is CDR3 alone, 45 bases in frame from the first base. The paper's findings and limits, for the study overall: Comparing responses between vaccine doses or regimens was not something the study was powered to do. After vaccination, spike-specific CD8+ and CD4+ T cell responses were reported to show substantial breadth. Non-spike TCR breadth was comparable between vaccine and placebo recipients, consistent with the vaccine containing only spike. Compared with placebo recipients, Ad26.COV2.S recipients showed higher spike-specific TCR breadth (P = 0.0014). It was noted by the authors that total T cell responses may have been underestimated by the TCR breadth and depth analyses.

TCRbeta CDR3 regions were sequenced with the immunoSEQ Assay. After extraction, genomic DNA underwent amplification by bias-controlled multiplex PCR, followed by high-throughput sequencing. The authors processed their data as follows. To quantify the absolute abundance of each unique TCRbeta CDR3 region, sequences were collapsed and filtered. Usable DNA was measured by amplifying reference genes present in all nucleated cells, and TCRbeta template counts were normalized to that usable DNA to estimate T cell fraction. Repertoire TCRs were annotated as SARS-CoV-2-specific when V gene, CDR3 amino acid sequence and J gene were exactly matched to a known reactive TCR set. The reference SARS-CoV-2 TCR set came from MIRA and was filtered for enrichment in COVID-19-positive ImmuneCODE repertoires, removing public or cross-reactive TCRs. Based on the MIRA antigens, annotated TCRs were further analysed at the level of specific ORF or position within ORF. Breadth was defined as annotated unique rearrangements over total unique productive rearrangements; depth was the summed frequency of those rearrangements. Two-sided Wilcoxon rank-sum tests were used to compare TCR breadth between groups. The clones in this table, taken by TCRdb from immuneACCESS, are in-frame only. Not every clone is retained; where verified, under half of the shortfall comes from an unresolved V gene, and the cause of the rest is unknown. V, J and clone size are those of that table, while D and trimming were read from the DNA. The sample has 200,000 to 250,000 clones on record, roughly 90% of them singletons. Of the sample, roughly a tenth falls within the top ten clones.

This specimen's treatment or condition label, per the study, means: 15 to 20 received Ad26.COV2.S at low or high dose, single or two shots; about 5 received placebo; per-sample allocation not given. Repertoires of vaccine and placebo recipients were sequenced from samples taken on day 63 after the first injection. Between 29 July and 7 August 2020, Cohort 1b enrolled 25 adults aged 18-55 years at one site in Boston, USA. Ad26.COV2.S was a replication-incompetent adenovirus type 26 vector that expressed a prefusion-stabilized SARS-CoV-2 spike protein derived from the original Wuhan strain. The TCR originated in a person aged 18-60 years who received the Ad26.COV2.S COVID-19 vaccine or a placebo. The V and J genes are TRBV10-2 and TRBJ2-4; 8 bases in the middle match TRBD2. The starting material was peripheral blood, obtained in a trial of Ad26.COV2.S vaccine versus placebo. The CDR3 protein sequence reads: CASSDSTSDRNIQYF. The nucleotides read TGCGCCAGCAGTGATTCGACTAGCGACCGAAACATTCAGTACTTC.